Below are 28 T cell receptor beta chains sequenced from a single sample in a study of control samples from healthy donors and cancer patients. Profiling relied on immunoSEQ multiplex PCR, and the TCRdb table lists in-frame clones only, not all of them. The table has some 25,000 clones, around four fifths seen once; the top ten hold about a quarter. Sequences were obtained from PBMCs. Receptors were obtained from a man aged 55 to 70 with colorectal cancer.

This clone was observed once. The chain carries TRBV29-1 and TRBJ1-6; perhaps TRBD1 as D (5 bases). Germline assignment: CDR1 SQVTM and CDR2 ANQGSEA. Trimming removed 5 bases from V and 6 bases from J, with 11 bases in between. CDR3 length equals 13 residues. CDR3 loop: CSVIDSLNSPLHF. Written as DNA, the CDR3 is TGCAGCGTTATAGACAGCCTTAATTCACCCCTCCACTTT.

There are a few counts of this clone. The J gene is TRBJ1-5, the V gene TRBV2, with TRBD1 matching over 8 bases. V lost 8 bases, J lost 4 bases, and 7 bases stayed unmatched. Per germline, CDR1 SNHLY and CDR2 FYNNEI. The CDR3 has 14 amino acids. The CDR3 sequence is CASQQGGDNQPQHF. Written as DNA, the CDR3 is TGTGCCAGCCAACAGGGGGGGGATAATCAGCCCCAGCATTTT.

This clone was recorded a few times. V and J are TRBV7-8 and TRBJ1-2, with 7 bases matching TRBD1. The CDR3 covers 13 residues. The V gene end was trimmed by 5 bases and the J gene end by 4 bases; junction bases not matched to a gene: 4. Germline V gene lookup returns CDR1 SGHVS and CDR2 FQNEAQ. The CDR3 DNA reads as TGTGCCAGCAGCATCGACAGGGCCTATGGCTACACCTTC. Translation gives CASSIDRAYGYTF.

The chain combines TRBV4-3 with TRBJ1-6; D possibly corresponds to TRBD1 (6 bases). Between the trimmed V and J ends, which lost 2 bases and 0 bases, there was a span of 8 bases. The CDR3 consists of 16 residues. Germline CDR1 LGHNA, CDR2 YSLEER. CDR3 region: CASSQKQGSYNSPLHF. The CDR3 DNA follows: TGCGCCAGCAGCCAAAAACAGGGCTCCTATAATTCACCCCTCCACTTT.

The rearrangement links TRBV30 to TRBJ1-2; D perhaps matches TRBD1 (5 bases). Trimming took 2 bases from V and 7 from J, leaving 14 bases between them. Germline V lookup: CDR1 GTSNPN, CDR2 SVGIG (reference sequence). The CDR3 covers 13 residues. CDR3: CAWSLGVGVGYTF. As DNA, the CDR3 is TGTGCCTGGAGTCTAGGGGTCGGGGTTGGCTACACCTTC.

V and J are TRBV5-6 and TRBJ1-1; D may be TRBD1 (5 bases). Germline V gene sequence: CDR1 SGHDT, CDR2 YYEEEE. Trimming removed 0 bases at V and 0 bases at J, with 9 bases between. The CDR3 runs 15 residues. The CDR3 nucleotides read TGTGCCAGCAGCTTGGCCGGGGGGTTGAACACTGAAGCTTTCTTT. Its protein is CASSLAGGLNTEAFF.

The rearrangement joins TRBV11-2 to TRBJ1-6; D gene ambiguous. Germline V gene data show CDR1 as SGHAT and CDR2 as FQNNGV. CDR3 length: 15 amino acids. V dropped 5 bases and J dropped 0 bases, with 8 bases sitting between them. CDR3 bases: TGTGCCAGCAGCAGGATGACCTCCTATAATTCACCCCTCCACTTT. This codes for CASSRMTSYNSPLHF. The full variable domain, with the rest looked up from reference TRBV11-2 and TRBJ1-6, is EAGVAQSPRYKIIEKRQSVAFWCNPISGHATLYWYQQILGQGPKLLIQFQNNGVVDDSQLPKDRFSAERLKGVDSTLKIQPAKLEDSAVYLCASSRMTSYNSPLHFGNGTRLTVT.

This clone has a single count. The chain combines TRBV3-1 (or the pseudogene TRBV3-2) with TRBJ2-7; 9 nucleotides line up with TRBD1. The CDR3 runs to 15 residues. The germline V gene encodes CDR1 LGHDT and CDR2 YNNKEL (reference sequence). J was trimmed by 5 bases and V by 0 bases; bases with no gene match: 5. The CDR3 DNA follows: TGTGCCAGCAGCCAAGAGTGGCACAGGGGGCACGAGCAGTACTTC. Translated, it gives CASSQEWHRGHEQYF.

The chain uses TRBV5-1 and TRBJ2-7; 9 bases are shared with TRBD2. Germline V gives CDR1 SGHRS, CDR2 YFSETQ. After removal of 1 base from V and 4 bases from J, the junction contained 3 bases not matched to a gene. This CDR3 region has 14 residues. The CDR3 loop is CASSLLAGDYEQYF. DNA for the CDR3: TGCGCCAGCAGCTTGTTAGCGGGGGATTACGAGCAGTACTTC.

CDR3: CASSLDPSGGALYEQYF. The CDR3 DNA reads as TGCGCCAGCAGCTTGGACCCTAGCGGGGGGGCCCTTTACGAGCAGTACTTC. The chain couples TRBV5-1 to TRBJ2-7; 12 bases are a match to TRBD2. V lost 0 bases, J lost 4 bases, and 8 bases stayed unmatched. Germline V CDR1 and CDR2: SGHRS, YFSETQ. The CDR3 is 17 amino acids.

The chain carries TRBV5-1 and TRBJ2-4, with 9 bases that match TRBD2. The germline CDR1 and CDR2 sequences are SGHRS and YFSETQ. The V gene end was trimmed by 4 bases and the J gene end by 1 base; junction bases not matched to a gene: 9. The CDR3 is 17 amino acids. CDR3 protein: CASSPLAGAGAKNIQYF. The DNA for the CDR3 is TGCGCCAGCAGCCCCTTAGCGGGGGCCGGGGCCAAAAACATTCAGTACTTC.

The V call is TRBV15, the J call TRBJ1-2; possible D gene TRBD1, 6 bases. Germline CDR1 is LNHNV and CDR2 is YYDKDF (reference sequence). The CDR3 extends over 15 amino acids. The V gene lost 1 base and the J gene lost 4 bases, with 13 bases spanning the gap. The CDR3 is CATSRGAGATYGYTF. The CDR3 nucleotides read TGTGCCACCAGCAGAGGGGCAGGGGCGACCTATGGCTACACCTTC.

The chain couples TRBV7-2 to TRBJ2-7; D is unclear. The CDR3 is 13 amino acids. Germline CDR1 SGHTA, CDR2 FQGNSA. The ends were cut back, 5 bases at V and 2 bases at J, with 10 bases in the middle. The CDR3 DNA reads TGTGCCAGCAGCCCGGCCCTGACCTACGAGCAGTACTTC. Encoded protein: CASSPALTYEQYF. Supplemented by reference TRBV7-2 and TRBJ2-7, the full variable domain reads GAGVSQSPSNKVTEKGKDVELRCDPISGHTALYWYRQSLGQGLEFLIYFQGNSAPDKSGLPSDRFSAERTGGSVSTLTIQRTQQEDSAVYLCASSPALTYEQYFGPGTRLTVT.

This chain links TRBV6-2 or TRBV6-3 with TRBJ1-1; a weak D match, TRBD1 (5 bases). Germline assignment: CDR1 MNHEY and CDR2 SVGEGT. The CDR3 runs to 11 residues. Trimming removed 0 bases at V and 10 bases at J, with 6 bases between. Written as DNA, the CDR3 is TGTGCCAGCAGTTACTCGGGGCCAGCTTTCTTT. The encoded protein is CASSYSGPAFF.

This clone showed up just a few times. The chain has TRBV25-1 and TRBJ2-7, with 10 bases fitting TRBD1. From germline, CDR1 is MGHDK and CDR2 SYGVNS. The CDR3 covers 13 residues. Trimming at V came to 6 bases and at J to 6 bases, leaving 5 bases not matched to a gene. CDR3 nucleotide sequence: TGTGCCAGCAGACCGACAGGGGGCGGCGAGCAGTACTTC. Its translation is CASRPTGGGEQYF.

The rearrangement joins TRBV9 to TRBJ2-5; unclear D gene. Germline CDR1 and CDR2: SGDLS and YYNGEE. Trimming took 3 bases from V and 3 from J, leaving 12 bases between them. This CDR3 region has 14 residues. The CDR3 DNA is TGTGCCAGCAGCGCGACATATAAGAAAGAGACCCAGTACTTC. Translated: CASSATYKKETQYF.

This clone was picked up a small number of times. The chain couples TRBV3-1 (or the pseudogene TRBV3-2) to TRBJ1-2, with a possible D match to TRBD1 (6 bases). V was clipped by 3 bases and J by 5 bases, with 16 bases between them. CDR3 length equals 15 residues. CDR1 LGHDT and CDR2 YNNKEL come from the germline V gene (reference sequence). The CDR3 sequence: CASSHHRDQGYGYTF. CDR3 sequence (DNA): TGTGCCAGCAGCCATCACCGAGACCAGGGGTATGGCTACACCTTC.

The DNA for the CDR3 is TGTGCCATCAGTGAGGTCGGACTAGCGGCCTCCTACGAGCAGTACTTC. Translating gives CAISEVGLAASYEQYF. The genes are TRBV10-3 and TRBJ2-7; 10 bases agree with TRBD2. Germline V gene lookup returns CDR1 ENHRY and CDR2 SYGVKD. Germline trimming cut 2 bases from V and 0 bases from J; bases unmatched to any gene: 4. This CDR3 spans 16 amino acids.

The V call is TRBV19, the J call TRBJ1-4, with D possibly TRBD1 on 6 matching bases. CDR3 length equals 15 residues. Per germline, CDR1 LNHDA and CDR2 SQIVND (reference sequence). Trimming pared 5 bases from V and 5 bases from J, leaving 15 bases between. The CDR3 region is CASSLRGALNEKLFF. The CDR3, as DNA: TGTGCCAGTAGTCTTCGGGGGGCCCTCAATGAAAAACTGTTTTTT.

This rearrangement joins TRBV29-1 to TRBJ1-1; D uncertain. Germline-derived CDR1 and CDR2 are SQVTM and ANQGSEA. The V end lost 5 bases, the J end lost 1 base, and 11 bases lay between the germline ends. The length of the CDR3 is 13 residues. CDR3 sequence: CSVTPPGNTEAFF. The CDR3 region has the DNA TGCAGCGTTACCCCCCCCGGGAACACTGAAGCTTTCTTT.

The V gene is TRBV27, the J gene TRBJ2-5, with D perhaps TRBD1 or TRBD2 (7 bases each). Per germline, CDR1 MNHEY and CDR2 SMNVEV (reference sequence). The CDR3 extends over 15 amino acids. V lost 2 bases and J 5 bases, leaving 15 bases between the germline ends. The chain's CDR3 is CASSLRGGGRETQYF. DNA of the CDR3: TGTGCCAGCAGTTTAAGGGGAGGGGGCAGGGAGACCCAGTACTTC.

The chain joins TRBV12-5 to TRBJ1-2, with 8 bases fitting TRBD1. J was trimmed by 10 bases and V by 6 bases; bases with no gene match: 13. The CDR3 extends over 14 amino acids. Germline V gene data show CDR1 as LGHNT and CDR2 as FRNRAP. The CDR3 loop reads CASGLRTGWNDYTF. The CDR3 DNA reads as TGTGCTAGTGGCCTCCGGACAGGGTGGAATGACTACACCTTC.

The gene calls are TRBV5-1 and TRBJ1-6; TRBD1 aligns across 8 bases. The V gene end was trimmed by 4 bases and the J gene end by 8 bases; junction bases not matched to a gene: 8. In germline, CDR1 is SGHRS, CDR2 YFSETQ. The CDR3 is made up of 15 amino acids. The CDR3 DNA reads as TGCGCCAGCAGCAAATCGGACAGGGTGGATTCACCCCTCCACTTT. It is translated as CASSKSDRVDSPLHF. Using reference TRBV5-1 and TRBJ1-6 for the parts outside the CDR3, the full variable domain is KAGVTQTPRYLIKTRGQQVTLSCSPISGHRSVSWYQQTPGQGLQFLFEYFSETQRNKGNFPGRFSGRQFSNSRSEMNVSTLELGDSALYLCASSKSDRVDSPLHFGNGTRLTVT.

Sample share makes this clone large. The chain employs TRBV27 and TRBJ1-5; 8 positions match TRBD1. The CDR3 has 13 residues. The V segment lost 5 bases and the J segment 9 bases; nucleotides outside the gene matches: 6. CDR1 is MNHEY, CDR2 SMNVEV, per germline (reference sequence). CDR3 residues: CASSPDRARPQHF. The CDR3, as DNA: TGTGCCAGCAGTCCGGACAGGGCAAGGCCCCAGCATTTT.

This sequence joins TRBV30 and TRBJ1-5, with D possibly matching TRBD1 (5 bases). Germline assignment: CDR1 GTSNPN and CDR2 SVGIG (reference sequence). This CDR3 is 16 amino acids long. V lost 0 bases, J lost 0 bases, and 12 bases lay in between. CDR3 in DNA: TGTGCCTGGAGTGTGAGAAGGGGCAATAGCAATCAGCCCCAGCATTTT. Its protein product is CAWSVRRGNSNQPQHF.

This clone appeared a few times. The V gene is TRBV30, the J gene TRBJ1-6; D possibly corresponds to TRBD1 (5 bases). The V end was cut by 5 bases, the J end by 11 bases, with 16 bases between. The CDR3 covers 13 residues. CDR1 is GTSNPN and CDR2 is SVGIG in the germline V gene (reference sequence). For the CDR3, the DNA is TGTGCCTGGGAATCCAGGGAAAGGGCACCCCTCCACTTT. This encodes CAWESRERAPLHF.

This chain uses TRBV24-1 with TRBJ2-5; 7 positions match TRBD1. CDR1 is KGHDR and CDR2 is SFDVKD in the germline V gene. Trimming cost V 3 bases and J 2 bases; bases outside gene matches: 2. The CDR3 covers 14 residues. The CDR3: CATSDIRGQETQYF. CDR3 coding DNA: TGTGCCACCAGTGATATCAGGGGGCAAGAGACCCAGTACTTC.

The chain links TRBV5-8 to TRBJ1-6; D is uncertain. V lost 0 bases to trimming and J lost 11 bases, with 6 bases between them. The length of the CDR3 is 12 residues. Germline V gives CDR1 SGHTS, CDR2 YDEGEE. CDR3 sequence reads: CASSLGRAPLHF. The CDR3 bases are TGTGCCAGCAGCTTGGGGCGCGCACCCCTCCACTTT.